The 28 T cell receptor beta chains below were found in one sample sequenced in a study of siplizumab effects on memory and regulatory T cells. Repertoires were generated with immunoSEQ multiplex PCR, while TCRdb's copy carries only in-frame clones and drops some. The data contain more than 95,000 clones, about 92% of them singletons. Sequenced: CD4+ T cells sorted from blood. Receptors were obtained from a human donor in good health.

The V and J genes are TRBV9 and TRBJ1-3; 11 nucleotides line up with TRBD1. Germline values: CDR1 SGDLS, CDR2 YYNGEE. The CDR3 spans 16 residues. Trimming removed 3 bases from V and 3 bases from J; junction bases left unmatched: 5. CDR3 protein: CASSAGTGGGGNTIYF. Written as DNA, the CDR3 is TGTGCCAGCAGCGCTGGGACAGGGGGTGGTGGAAACACCATATATTTT.

This clone was found a few times. The rearrangement links TRBV7-9 to TRBJ2-7; D not resolved. This CDR3 spans 14 amino acids. Trimming shortened V by 1 base and J by 1 base, and 8 bases separated the two germline ends. Per the germline V gene, CDR1 is SEHNR and CDR2 is FQNEAQ (reference sequence). The DNA for the CDR3 is TGTGCCAGCAGCTTAGAACACGTTTCCTACGAGCAGTACTTC. Amino acids: CASSLEHVSYEQYF.

V and J are TRBV19 and TRBJ2-7, with D perhaps TRBD1 or TRBD2 (6 bases each). Germline values: CDR1 LNHDA, CDR2 SQIVND (reference sequence). This CDR3 is built from 15 residues. V gave up 7 bases and J gave up 2 bases, with 18 bases separating them. CDR3 protein: CASTRTGATTYEQYF. The CDR3 DNA is TGTGCCAGTACCAGAACGGGGGCGACGACCTACGAGCAGTACTTC.

This clone was seen a single time. The chain joins TRBV2 to TRBJ1-2; D is unresolved. CDR3 length equals 12 residues. V lost 1 base, J lost 7 bases, and 7 bases lay in between. Germline values: CDR1 SNHLY, CDR2 FYNNEI. The CDR3: CASSEGSAGYTF. Here the CDR3 DNA reads TGTGCCAGCAGTGAAGGATCTGCTGGCTACACCTTC.

The chain uses TRBV30 and TRBJ2-4; 8 nucleotides agree with TRBD1. Trimming took 5 bases from V and 3 from J; bases not matched to a gene: 6. CDR3 length equals 14 residues. Germline lookup yields CDR1 GTSNPN and CDR2 SVGIG (reference sequence). The CDR3 region is CAWDRGIGKNIQYF. The CDR3 DNA follows: TGTGCCTGGGACAGGGGTATCGGCAAAAACATTCAGTACTTC.

This clone was counted between two and nine times. V gene TRBV2 combines with J gene TRBJ1-1; TRBD1 aligns across 7 bases. The trim removed 5 bases at V and 1 base at J, leaving 4 bases unmatched. CDR1 is SNHLY, CDR2 FYNNEI, per germline. CDR3 length: 14 residues. CDR3 coding DNA: TGTGCCAGCAGTAGACAGGGCACGAACACTGAAGCTTTCTTT. It yields the protein CASSRQGTNTEAFF.

This chain connects TRBV7-2 to TRBJ2-3, with D hard to call. CDR1 is SGHTA, CDR2 FQGNSA, per germline. The CDR3 length is 12 residues. V was clipped by 8 bases and J by 6 bases, with 12 bases between them. The CDR3: CASQASEDTQYF. CDR3 sequence (DNA): TGTGCCAGCCAAGCCTCGGAGGATACGCAGTATTTT.

The V gene is TRBV5-6, the J gene TRBJ2-7; TRBD1 aligns across 8 bases. Trimming at V came to 4 bases and at J to 6 bases, leaving 9 bases not matched to a gene. This CDR3 region has 14 residues. The germline V gene has CDR1 SGHDT and CDR2 YYEEEE. CDR3 protein: CASSMRQGRGEQYF. The CDR3 bases are TGTGCCAGCAGCATGCGACAGGGGCGCGGCGAGCAGTACTTC.

V gene TRBV6-1 combines with J gene TRBJ2-6; D ambiguous. There are 13 residues in the CDR3. Germline values: CDR1 MNHNS, CDR2 SASEGT. Trimming removed 3 bases at V and 4 bases at J, with 4 bases between. CDR3 region: CASSDTGANVLTF. CDR3 DNA: TGTGCCAGCAGTGATACGGGGGCCAACGTCCTGACTTTC.

A single count supports this clone. The V and J genes are TRBV19 and TRBJ2-7; possibly TRBD1 for D (6 bases). CDR3 length equals 15 residues. With 3 bases removed from V and 3 bases from J, the gap between germline ends came to 15 bases. Germline-derived CDR1 and CDR2 are LNHDA and SQIVND (reference sequence). The CDR3 reads CASSIGGGRYYEQYF. CDR3 DNA: TGTGCCAGTAGTATTGGGGGCGGACGCTACTACGAGCAGTACTTC.

J is TRBJ2-1 and V is TRBV30, with D possibly TRBD2 on 6 matching bases. Germline lookup yields CDR1 GTSNPN and CDR2 SVGIG (reference sequence). This CDR3 contains 13 residues. The V end lost 1 base, the J end lost 5 bases, and 9 bases lay between the germline ends. The CDR3 is CAWSGGEDNEQFF. As DNA, the CDR3 is TGTGCCTGGAGTGGGGGGGAGGACAATGAGCAGTTCTTC.

The chain links TRBV6-5 to TRBJ1-4, with no clear D. The germline V gene encodes CDR1 MNHEY and CDR2 SVGAGI. Trimming cost V 6 bases and J 8 bases, with 13 bases left between them. The CDR3 is 13 residues long. The CDR3 loop is CASRPRRNEKLFF. The CDR3 DNA reads as TGTGCCAGCAGACCCCGCAGGAACGAAAAACTGTTTTTT.

This chain joins TRBV10-1 and TRBJ2-3, with D perhaps TRBD1 or TRBD2 (6 bases each). Trimming took off 6 bases at V and 0 bases at J, with 13 bases between the two ends. The CDR3 is 15 residues long. From germline, CDR1 is WNHNN and CDR2 SYGVQD (reference sequence). The CDR3 spells CASSPTGASTDTQYF. The DNA for the CDR3 is TGCGCCAGCAGCCCGACGGGGGCCAGCACAGATACGCAGTATTTT.

This chain links TRBV4-1 with TRBJ1-3; D may be TRBD1 (5 bases). The length of the CDR3 is 16 residues. The V end was cut by 6 bases, the J end by 0 bases, with 15 bases between. Germline CDR1 reads MGHRA; CDR2 reads YSYEKL. As DNA, the CDR3 is TGCGCCAGCAGTCGCTCGGGCAGGGTCTCTGGAAACACCATATATTTT. Translation: CASSRSGRVSGNTIYF.

The chain links TRBV6-5 to TRBJ2-7; 11 bases align to TRBD2. The CDR3 is 15 amino acids. Germline CDR1 and CDR2: MNHEY and SVGAGI. The junction had 5 bases not matched to a gene; V was cut back by 6 bases and J by 1 base. In nucleotides, the CDR3 is TGTGCCAGCAGGTCTAGCGGGGGGACTTCCTACGAGCAGTACTTC. This sequence encodes CASRSSGGTSYEQYF.

The CDR3, as DNA: TGTGCCAGCAGCCCTCCCCCCGAAGTGCCCGCTTTCTTT. Protein sequence: CASSPPPEVPAFF. The chain couples TRBV9 to TRBJ1-1; D unresolved. The CDR3 sequence is 13 residues long. Trimming left V 4 bases short and J 11 bases short, with 18 bases between. CDR1 SGDLS and CDR2 YYNGEE come from the germline V gene.

A few counts support this clone. The DNA of the CDR3 is TGTGCCAGCAGCTTAGGCGCGCAGGGGGCAGCTGGAAACACCATATATTTT. Its translation is CASSLGAQGAAGNTIYF. The V call is TRBV7-6, the J call TRBJ1-3; TRBD1 aligns across 8 bases. V shed 1 base, J shed 2 bases, and the junction held 7 bases outside the gene matches. This CDR3 has 17 residues. Germline V CDR1 and CDR2: SGHVS, FNYEAQ. The entire variable domain, with the rest obtained from reference TRBV7-6 and TRBJ1-3, is as follows: GAGVSQSPRYKVTKRGQDVALRCDPISGHVSLYWYRQALGQGPEFLTYFNYEAQQDKSGLPNDRFSAERPEGSISTLTIQRTEQRDSAMYRCASSLGAQGAAGNTIYFGEGSWLTVV.

This clone was counted a single time. V gene TRBV7-9 combines with J gene TRBJ2-3; D is uncertain. Germline-derived CDR1 and CDR2 are SEHNR and FQNEAQ (reference sequence). Between the trimmed V and J ends, which lost 4 bases and 5 bases, there was a span of 4 bases. The CDR3 loop spans 11 amino acids. In nucleotides, the CDR3 is TGTGCCAGCAGCTCCCAAGATACGCAGTATTTT. Protein: CASSSQDTQYF.

This clone has just one count. The rearrangement uses TRBV11-3 and TRBJ2-3, with D maybe TRBD2 (7 bases). Germline lookup yields CDR1 SGHNT and CDR2 YENEEA. This CDR3 has 14 residues. V lost 1 base and J lost 6, with 11 bases in between. CDR3 residues: CASSLGGGPDTQYF. In DNA form, the CDR3 reads TGTGCCAGCAGCTTAGGGGGGGGGCCGGATACGCAGTATTTT.

The rearrangement joins TRBV25-1 to TRBJ2-1; 10 nucleotides match TRBD1. The germline CDR1 and CDR2 sequences are MGHDK and SYGVNS. CDR3 length: 15 amino acids. Trimming cost V 3 bases and J 7 bases; bases outside gene matches: 6. The CDR3 region has the DNA TGTGCCAGCAGTGACCCAGGGACAGGGGAAAATGAGCAGTTCTTC. Amino acids: CASSDPGTGENEQFF.

This chain uses TRBV14 with TRBJ1-2; 12 bases fit TRBD1. CDR1 and CDR2 (germline): SGHDN, FVKESK. The CDR3 sequence is 13 residues long. The V segment lost 4 bases and the J segment 12 bases; nucleotides outside the gene matches: 6. Written as DNA, the CDR3 is TGTGCCAGCAGCCGGGACAGGGGGCGCTTTGACACCTTC. It encodes CASSRDRGRFDTF.

The V call is TRBV11-3, the J call TRBJ2-2; D gene uncertain. There are 14 residues in the CDR3. V dropped 1 base and J dropped 5 bases, with 8 bases sitting between them. CDR1 is SGHNT, CDR2 YENEEA, per germline. Here the CDR3 reads CASSLGWLTGELFF. CDR3 in DNA: TGTGCCAGCAGCTTAGGTTGGCTTACCGGGGAGCTGTTTTTT.

The chain has TRBV6-6 and TRBJ1-1, with a possible D match to TRBD1 (6 bases). The germline V gene encodes CDR1 MNHNY and CDR2 SVGAGI (reference sequence). The CDR3 contains 16 residues. Trimming cost V 2 bases and J 0 bases, with 13 bases left between them. The CDR3 here is CASSYGRGGMNTEAFF. The CDR3 region has the DNA TGTGCCAGCAGTTACGGCAGGGGTGGTATGAACACTGAAGCTTTCTTT.

The chain uses TRBV6-4 and TRBJ1-5; D not certain. The CDR3 contains 13 residues. V lost 6 bases and J lost 5, with 11 bases in between. Looked up from germline, CDR1 is MRHNA and CDR2 is SNTAGT. Here the CDR3 reads CASSPSGDQPQHF. In DNA form, the CDR3 reads TGTGCCAGCAGCCCGAGTGGCGATCAGCCCCAGCATTTT.

This sequence joins TRBV2 and TRBJ1-1; D may be TRBD1 (6 bases). This CDR3 is built from 15 residues. From germline, CDR1 is SNHLY and CDR2 FYNNEI. V was cut by 1 base and J by 4 bases, with 13 bases left in between. The DNA of the CDR3 is TGTGCCAGCAGTGAAGTCGGGGGCCAGGGCACTGAAGCTTTCTTT. Protein product: CASSEVGGQGTEAFF.

The chain uses TRBV5-6 and TRBJ2-7; tentatively, D is TRBD2 (5 bases). The CDR3 is 12 residues long. Germline V gene lookup returns CDR1 SGHDT and CDR2 YYEEEE. Trimming took off 4 bases at V and 7 bases at J, with 12 bases between the two ends. Here the CDR3 DNA reads TGTGCCAGCAGCGCCAGTTCGGGAGAGCAGTACTTC. Protein sequence: CASSASSGEQYF.

The rearrangement links TRBV7-9 to TRBJ1-4; D is uncertain. V was cut by 0 bases and J by 7 bases, with 12 bases left in between. Germline CDR1 reads SEHNR; CDR2 reads FQNEAQ (reference sequence). This CDR3 spans 15 amino acids. The CDR3 DNA reads TGTGCCAGCAGCTTAGCGTTGGCCGGTCTTGAAAAACTGTTTTTT. Translating it yields CASSLALAGLEKLFF.

V gene TRBV7-2 combines with J gene TRBJ1-2, with a weak D call TRBD1 (5 bases). Trimming cost V 1 base and J 7 bases, with 13 bases left between them. Germline V gene data show CDR1 as SGHTA and CDR2 as FQGNSA. The length of the CDR3 is 14 residues. CDR3 bases: TGTGCCAGCAGCTTAGAGGCTTCGGGACTTGGCTACACCTTC. Residues: CASSLEASGLGYTF.